Sequencing of this T cell receptor beta chain was carried out in a study of hypomethylating agent response in myelodysplastic syndrome. In the study overall: Of the myelodysplastic syndrome patients, 9 were male, 2 female. The mean patient age was around 77 +/- 6.3 years, and diploid cytogenetics predominated.

Measured with immunoSEQ multiplex PCR; TCRdb has only the in-frame clones, and not every one. The table has nearly 4,500 clones, roughly 85% seen once. From germline, CDR1 is MNHNS and CDR2 SASEGT. Trimming removed 6 bases at V and 11 bases at J, with 10 bases between. This CDR3 region has 10 residues. The sample was bone marrow, taken before or after starting hypomethylating agent treatment for myelodysplastic syndrome (not recorded which). This chain joins TRBV6-1 and TRBJ1-1; the D is unclear. The clonotype was recovered from a human donor with myelodysplastic syndrome. As DNA, the CDR3 is TGTGCCAGCAGCGACTCGAGGGCTTTCTTT. This translates into CASSDSRAFF.